The clone carrying this TCR beta chain was picked up many times. Its target is not known. CDR1 and CDR2 from the germline V gene are MDHEN and SYDVKM. The J segment lost 7 bases and the V segment lost 5 bases, leaving 4 bases of the junction unmatched. The CDR3 extends over 15 amino acids. This entry is derived from a study of blood T cells in healthy people across ages. Study-level results: Strong correlation linked observed beta diversity and percent naive T cells.

The use of a sample-barcoded 5' primer and a J-beta primer mix characterized a second PCR of about 7 to 12 cycles. One entry per CDR3 protein, called by TCRdb with MiXCR from the 5' RACE reads. The top ten clones hold 9.5% to 13% of a sample with more than 900,000 distinct CDR3 sequences, about 29% of them seen once. Each of the donors had around 10 milliliters of peripheral blood drawn into EDTA-treated Vacutainer tubes. These data are also associated with another study on T cells of mothers and their children. That source notes: The TCR beta CDR3 read count exceeded 9.5 million for each mother and was about 2.7 million for each child.

The chain is built from TRBV28 and TRBJ1-6; the match to TRBD1 covers 11 bases. The clonotype originates from a woman aged 40-49 years in good health. Sequenced sample: blood. This CDR3 reads CASSPGTGGNSPLHF. In DNA form, the CDR3 reads TGTGCCAGCAGTCCCGGGACAGGGGGAAATTCACCCCTCCACTTT.